These 9 T cell receptor beta chains were all obtained from the same sample, sequenced in a study of T cell responses to AZD1222 COVID-19 vaccine. The table came from immunoSEQ multiplex PCR; TCRdb's copy has only in-frame clones and leaves some out. The data hold some 28,000 clones, with 78% observed a single time. Sequenced here: peripheral blood, sampled on day 0 of AZD1222 vaccination. These receptors were taken from an adult in good health.

This clone has a handful of counts. V is TRBV11-2 and J is TRBJ2-7; 9 bases are a match to TRBD1. V lost 2 bases to trimming and J lost 4 bases; unmatched junction nucleotides: 6. The CDR3 has 15 amino acids. CDR1 is SGHAT and CDR2 is FQNNGV in the germline V gene. The CDR3, as DNA: TGTGCCAGCAGCTTACCGGGACAGGGCCTTTACGAGCAGTACTTC. It codes for CASSLPGQGLYEQYF. Looking up the rest from reference TRBV11-2 and TRBJ2-7 gives the full variable domain: EAGVAQSPRYKIIEKRQSVAFWCNPISGHATLYWYQQILGQGPKLLIQFQNNGVVDDSQLPKDRFSAERLKGVDSTLKIQPAKLEDSAVYLCASSLPGQGLYEQYFGPGTRLTVT.

This clone was detected once. The chain recombines TRBV6-5 with TRBJ1-4, with D maybe TRBD1 (6 bases). The CDR3 is 15 amino acids. Trimming left V 0 bases short and J 6 bases short, with 11 bases between. Germline loops: CDR1 MNHEY, CDR2 SVGAGI. CDR3 DNA: TGTGCCAGCAGTTACTCGGGGGCGCGGTATGAAAAACTGTTTTTT. This codes for CASSYSGARYEKLFF.

The chain joins TRBV9 to TRBJ2-1, with 8 bases aligning to TRBD2. With 1 base clipped from V and 6 bases from J, the junction kept 15 bases outside the gene matches. Germline V lookup: CDR1 SGDLS, CDR2 YYNGEE. The CDR3 extends over 18 amino acids. The CDR3 coding sequence is TGTGCCAGCAGCGTATATGAGCGGGAGCGGGCTGGAGGCAATGAGCAGTTCTTC. It yields the protein CASSVYERERAGGNEQFF.

The chain employs TRBV11-1 and TRBJ2-7, with 7 bases aligning to TRBD1. Germline V lookup: CDR1 SGHAT, CDR2 FQDESV (reference sequence). The CDR3 contains 16 residues. The J segment lost 3 bases and the V segment lost 5 bases, leaving 13 bases of the junction unmatched. CDR3 in amino acids: CASSPQTGKDLYEQYV. CDR3 bases: TGTGCCAGCAGCCCGCAGACAGGGAAAGACCTCTACGAGCAGTACGTC.

This clone has more than one count but fewer than ten. V is TRBV9 and J is TRBJ1-3, with a tentative D call TRBD1 (5 bases). The CDR3 sequence is 18 residues long. V lost 0 bases, J lost 0 bases, and 16 bases lay in between. CDR1 is SGDLS and CDR2 is YYNGEE in the germline V gene. CDR3 bases: TGTGCCAGCAGCGTAGCTTTACGGGGGACGAGCTCTGGAAACACCATATATTTT. Translation: CASSVALRGTSSGNTIYF.

The rearrangement joins TRBV2 to TRBJ2-2; 7 positions match TRBD2. CDR3 length: 17 amino acids. Trimming at V came to 2 bases and at J to 2 bases, leaving 8 bases not matched to a gene. The germline gives CDR1 SNHLY, CDR2 FYNNEI. This chain's CDR3 is CASSERASGANTGELFF. The CDR3 DNA follows: TGTGCCAGCAGTGAAAGGGCTAGCGGAGCAAACACCGGGGAGCTGTTTTTT.

The chain combines TRBV15 with TRBJ2-6, with D perhaps matching TRBD1 or TRBD2 (5 bases each). The CDR3 has 19 amino acids. V was clipped by 2 bases and J by 3 bases, with 20 bases between them. The germline gives CDR1 LNHNV, CDR2 YYDKDF (reference sequence). As DNA, the CDR3 is TGTGCCACCAGCAGACACCGGGACGCAGTGTCGGGTGGGGCCAACGTCCTGACTTTC. This gives the protein CATSRHRDAVSGGANVLTF.

The chain uses TRBV15 and TRBJ1-4; D remains unclear. The CDR3 covers 14 residues. The germline gives CDR1 LNHNV, CDR2 YYDKDF (reference sequence). The germline V and J ends were trimmed by 6 bases and 0 bases, with 8 bases remaining between them. The chain's CDR3 is CATREGPTNEKLFF. The CDR3 DNA reads TGTGCCACCAGGGAGGGCCCAACTAATGAAAAACTGTTTTTT. Variable domain in full (rest from reference TRBV15 and TRBJ1-4): DAMVIQNPRYQVTQFGKPVTLSCSQTLNHNVMYWYQQKSSQAPKLLFHYYDKDFNNEADTPDNFQSRRPNTSFCFLDIRSPGLGDTAMYLCATREGPTNEKLFFGSGTQLSVL.

The chain joins TRBV19 to TRBJ1-3; 9 bases agree with TRBD1. With 5 bases clipped from V and 4 bases from J, the junction kept 9 bases outside the gene matches. CDR1 and CDR2 (germline): LNHDA, SQIVND (reference sequence). The CDR3 contains 16 residues. In DNA, the CDR3 is TGTGCCAGTAGTTCTTTAGGACAGGGGATCGGAAACACCATATATTTT. This translates into CASSSLGQGIGNTIYF. Complete variable domain (other parts from reference TRBV19 and TRBJ1-3): DGGITQSPKYLFRKEGQNVTLSCEQNLNHDAMYWYRQDPGQGLRLIYYSQIVNDFQKGDIAEGYSVSREKKESFPLTVTSAQKNPTAFYLCASSSLGQGIGNTIYFGEGSWLTVV.